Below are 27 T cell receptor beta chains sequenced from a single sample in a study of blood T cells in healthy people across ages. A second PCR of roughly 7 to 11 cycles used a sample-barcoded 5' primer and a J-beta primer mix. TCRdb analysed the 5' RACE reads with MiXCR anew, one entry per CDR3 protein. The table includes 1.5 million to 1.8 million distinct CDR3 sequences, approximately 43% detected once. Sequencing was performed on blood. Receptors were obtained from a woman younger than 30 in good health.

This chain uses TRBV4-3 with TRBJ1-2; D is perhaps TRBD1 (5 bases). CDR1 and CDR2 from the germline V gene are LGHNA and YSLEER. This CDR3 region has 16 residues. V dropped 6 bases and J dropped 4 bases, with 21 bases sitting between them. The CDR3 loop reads CASSQGRTLLAYGYTF. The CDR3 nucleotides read TGCGCCAGCAGTCAGGGCCGGACTCTTCTTGCCTATGGCTACACCTTC.

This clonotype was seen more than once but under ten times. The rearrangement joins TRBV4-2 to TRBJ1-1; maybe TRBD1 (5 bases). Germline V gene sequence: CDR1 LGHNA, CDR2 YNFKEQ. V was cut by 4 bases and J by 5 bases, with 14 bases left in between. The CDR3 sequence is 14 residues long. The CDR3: CASSRGDRETEAFF. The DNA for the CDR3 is TGTGCCAGCAGCCGGGGGGATCGGGAGACTGAAGCTTTCTTT.

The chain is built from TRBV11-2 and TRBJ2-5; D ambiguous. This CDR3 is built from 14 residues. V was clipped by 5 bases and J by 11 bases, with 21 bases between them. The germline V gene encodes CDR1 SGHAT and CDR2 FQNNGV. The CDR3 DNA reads TGTGCCAGCAGCGCCAAGACCGACGACAATGAGCAGTACTTC. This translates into CASSAKTDDNEQYF.

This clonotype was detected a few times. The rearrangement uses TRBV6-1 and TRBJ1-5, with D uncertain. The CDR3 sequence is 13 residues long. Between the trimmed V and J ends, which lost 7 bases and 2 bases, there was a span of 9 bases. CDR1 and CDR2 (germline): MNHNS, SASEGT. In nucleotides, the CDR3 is TGTGCCAGCACCCCGGTCGGCAATCAGCCCCAGCATTTT. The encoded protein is CASTPVGNQPQHF.

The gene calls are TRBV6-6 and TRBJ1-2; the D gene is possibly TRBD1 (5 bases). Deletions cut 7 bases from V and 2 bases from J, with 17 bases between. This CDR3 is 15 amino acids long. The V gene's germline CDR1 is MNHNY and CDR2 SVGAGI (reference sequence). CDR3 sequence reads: CASIPSGTENYGYTF. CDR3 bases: TGTGCCAGCATTCCCTCCGGGACCGAAAACTATGGCTACACCTTC.

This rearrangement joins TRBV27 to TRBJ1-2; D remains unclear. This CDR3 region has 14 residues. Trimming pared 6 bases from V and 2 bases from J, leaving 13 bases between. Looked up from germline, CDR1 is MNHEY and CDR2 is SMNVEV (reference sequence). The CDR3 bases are TGTGCCAGCAGCTATCGGGCGCTCAACTATGGCTACACCTTC. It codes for CASSYRALNYGYTF.

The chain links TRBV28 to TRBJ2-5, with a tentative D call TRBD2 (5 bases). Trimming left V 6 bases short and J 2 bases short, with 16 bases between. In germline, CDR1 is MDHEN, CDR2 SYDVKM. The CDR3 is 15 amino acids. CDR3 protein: CASRPVVGAQETQYF. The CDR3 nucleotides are TGTGCCAGCAGACCCGTCGTGGGAGCTCAAGAGACCCAGTACTTC.

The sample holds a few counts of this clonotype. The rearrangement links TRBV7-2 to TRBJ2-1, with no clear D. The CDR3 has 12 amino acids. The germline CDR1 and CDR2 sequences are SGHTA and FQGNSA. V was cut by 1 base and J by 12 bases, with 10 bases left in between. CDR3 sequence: CASSLGTFMQFF. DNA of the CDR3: TGTGCCAGCAGCTTAGGGACCTTTATGCAGTTCTTC.

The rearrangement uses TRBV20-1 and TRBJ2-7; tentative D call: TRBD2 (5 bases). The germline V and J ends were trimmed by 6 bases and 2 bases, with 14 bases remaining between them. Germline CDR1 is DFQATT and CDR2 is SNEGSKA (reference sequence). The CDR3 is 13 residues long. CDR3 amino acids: CSAIRTGAYEQYF. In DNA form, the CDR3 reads TGCAGTGCAATCCGGACTGGGGCCTACGAGCAGTACTTC.

The CDR3 region has the DNA TGTGCCATTAGCGGGAGAGAAGATACGCAGTATTTT. It specifies CAISGREDTQYF. The J gene is TRBJ2-3, the V gene TRBV28, with TRBD2 matching over 9 bases. The junction had 4 bases not matched to a gene; V was cut back by 10 bases and J by 5 bases. Germline V CDR1 and CDR2: MDHEN, SYDVKM. CDR3 size: 12 residues.

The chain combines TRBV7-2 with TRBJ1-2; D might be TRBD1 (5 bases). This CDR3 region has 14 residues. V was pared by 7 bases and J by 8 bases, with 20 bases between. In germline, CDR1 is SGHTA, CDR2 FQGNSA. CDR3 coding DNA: TGTGCCAGCAACCAATACGGTGCAGGGTGGGGCTACACCTTC. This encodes CASNQYGAGWGYTF.

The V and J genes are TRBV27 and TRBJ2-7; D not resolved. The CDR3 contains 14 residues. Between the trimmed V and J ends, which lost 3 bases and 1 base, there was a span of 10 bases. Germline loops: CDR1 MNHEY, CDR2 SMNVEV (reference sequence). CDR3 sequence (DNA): TGTGCCAGCAGTTTGAATCCCATGTCCTACGAGCAGTACTTC. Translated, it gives CASSLNPMSYEQYF.

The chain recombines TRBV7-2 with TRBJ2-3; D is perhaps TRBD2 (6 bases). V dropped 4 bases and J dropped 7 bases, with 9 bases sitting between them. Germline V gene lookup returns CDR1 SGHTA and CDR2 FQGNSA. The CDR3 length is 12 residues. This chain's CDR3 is CASSSGTYTQYF. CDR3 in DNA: TGTGCCAGCAGCTCCGGGACTTATACGCAGTATTTT.

The CDR3 is CASSLDPYEQGRAGNQPQHF. The CDR3, as DNA: TGTGCCAGCAGCTTAGACCCCTACGAACAGGGGAGGGCCGGCAATCAGCCCCAGCATTTT. The chain recombines TRBV7-9 with TRBJ1-5; 7 bases map to TRBD1. The trim removed 1 base at V and 2 bases at J, leaving 17 bases unmatched. The CDR3 has 20 residues. In germline, CDR1 is SEHNR, CDR2 FQNEAQ (reference sequence).

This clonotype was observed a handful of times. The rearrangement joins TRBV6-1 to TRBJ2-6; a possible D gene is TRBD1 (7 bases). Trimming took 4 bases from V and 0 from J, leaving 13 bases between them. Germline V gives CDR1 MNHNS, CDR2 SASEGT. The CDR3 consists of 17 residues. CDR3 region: CASSAQGRHSGANVLTF. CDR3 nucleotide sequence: TGTGCCAGCAGTGCACAGGGGAGGCACTCTGGGGCCAACGTCCTGACTTTC.

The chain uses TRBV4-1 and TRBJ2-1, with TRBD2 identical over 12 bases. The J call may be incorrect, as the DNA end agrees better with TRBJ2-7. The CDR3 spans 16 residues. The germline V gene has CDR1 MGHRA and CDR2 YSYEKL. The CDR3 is CASSRGLAGIYNEQYF. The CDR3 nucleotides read TGCGCCAGCAGCCGAGGACTAGCGGGGATCTACAATGAGCAGTACTTC.

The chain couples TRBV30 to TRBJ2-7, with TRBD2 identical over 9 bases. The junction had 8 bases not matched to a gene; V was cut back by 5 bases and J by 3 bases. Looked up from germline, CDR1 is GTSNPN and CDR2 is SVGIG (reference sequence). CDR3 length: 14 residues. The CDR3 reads CAWSRGLAVYEQYF. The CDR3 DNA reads TGTGCCTGGTCAAGGGGACTAGCAGTCTACGAGCAGTACTTC.

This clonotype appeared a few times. For the CDR3, the DNA is TGTGCCAGCAGTTTAAGTACAGGCTATAGCAATCAGCCCCAGCATTTT. Its protein is CASSLSTGYSNQPQHF. V usage is TRBV12-3 or TRBV12-4 and J usage is TRBJ1-5, with D possibly TRBD1 on 5 matching bases. The CDR3 extends over 16 amino acids. V was pared by 2 bases and J by 0 bases, with 11 bases between.

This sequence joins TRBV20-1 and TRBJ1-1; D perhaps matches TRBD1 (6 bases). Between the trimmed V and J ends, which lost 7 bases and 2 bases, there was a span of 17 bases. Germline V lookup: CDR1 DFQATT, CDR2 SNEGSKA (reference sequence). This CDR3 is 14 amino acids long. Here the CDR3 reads CSGLTGTTNTEAFF. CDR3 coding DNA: TGCAGTGGATTAACCGGGACAACCAACACTGAAGCTTTCTTT.

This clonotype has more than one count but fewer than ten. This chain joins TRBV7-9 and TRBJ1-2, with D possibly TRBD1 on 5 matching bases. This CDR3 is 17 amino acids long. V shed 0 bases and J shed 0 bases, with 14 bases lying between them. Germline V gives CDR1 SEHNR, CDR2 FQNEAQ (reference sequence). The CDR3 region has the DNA TGTGCCAGCAGCTTAGCGCTCTTAAGGGACCCTAACTATGGCTACACCTTC. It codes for CASSLALLRDPNYGYTF.

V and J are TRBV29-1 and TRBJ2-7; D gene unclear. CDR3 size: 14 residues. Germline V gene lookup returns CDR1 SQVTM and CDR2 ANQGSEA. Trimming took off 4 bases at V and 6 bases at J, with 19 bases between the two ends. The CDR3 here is CSVVGQAYGAEQYF. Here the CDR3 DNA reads TGCAGCGTTGTTGGTCAGGCCTATGGTGCCGAGCAGTACTTC.

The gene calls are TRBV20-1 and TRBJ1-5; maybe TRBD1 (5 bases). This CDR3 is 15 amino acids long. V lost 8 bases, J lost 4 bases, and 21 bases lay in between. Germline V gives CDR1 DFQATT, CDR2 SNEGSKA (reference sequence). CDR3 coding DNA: TGCAGTACTATCCACCCAGGACACCCTAATCAGCCCCAGCATTTT. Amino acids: CSTIHPGHPNQPQHF.

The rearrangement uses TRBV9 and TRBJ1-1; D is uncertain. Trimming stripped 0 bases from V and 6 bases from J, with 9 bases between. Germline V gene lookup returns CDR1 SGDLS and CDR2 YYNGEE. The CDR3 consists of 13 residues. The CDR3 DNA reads TGTGCCAGCAGCGTAGACTTCGACGCTGAAGCTTTCTTT. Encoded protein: CASSVDFDAEAFF.

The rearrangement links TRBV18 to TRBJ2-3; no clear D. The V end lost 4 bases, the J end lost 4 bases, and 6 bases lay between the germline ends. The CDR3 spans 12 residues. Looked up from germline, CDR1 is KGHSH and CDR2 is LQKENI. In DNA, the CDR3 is TGTGCCAGCTCACGGGTGGCAGATACGCAGTATTTT. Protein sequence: CASSRVADTQYF.

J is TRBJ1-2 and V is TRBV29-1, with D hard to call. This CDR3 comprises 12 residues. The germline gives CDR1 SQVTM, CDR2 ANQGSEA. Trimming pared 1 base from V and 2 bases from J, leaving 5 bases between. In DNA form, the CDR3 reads TGCAGCGTTGAAGCTTCCAACTATGGCTACACCTTC. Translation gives CSVEASNYGYTF.

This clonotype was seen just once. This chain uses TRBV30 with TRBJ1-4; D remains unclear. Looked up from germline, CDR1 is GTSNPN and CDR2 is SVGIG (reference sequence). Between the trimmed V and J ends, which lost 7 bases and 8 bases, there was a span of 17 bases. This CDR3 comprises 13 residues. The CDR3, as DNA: TGTGCCTTGATTGGGAAACCCGAAGAAAAACTGTTTTTT. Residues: CALIGKPEEKLFF.

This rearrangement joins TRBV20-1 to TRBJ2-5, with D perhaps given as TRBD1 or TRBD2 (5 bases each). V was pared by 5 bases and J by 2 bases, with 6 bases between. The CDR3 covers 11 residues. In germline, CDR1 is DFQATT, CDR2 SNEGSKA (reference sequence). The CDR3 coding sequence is TGCAGTGCTGGGGGACAAGAGACCCAGTACTTC. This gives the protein CSAGGQETQYF.